One sample yielded the 31 T cell receptor beta chains listed below, sequenced in a study of radiotherapy plus CTLA-4 blockade in lung cancer. The table came from immunoSEQ multiplex PCR; TCRdb's copy has only in-frame clones and leaves some out. This table has 35,000 to 40,000 clones, about 85% appearing once. The material sequenced was peripheral blood, taken from a patient treated with radiotherapy plus ipilimumab. The receptors stem from a human donor with non-small cell lung cancer who had stable disease on radiotherapy plus ipilimumab.

The chain has TRBV28 and TRBJ2-7; 9 positions match TRBD1. Germline V gene lookup returns CDR1 MDHEN and CDR2 SYDVKM. This CDR3 spans 16 amino acids. The junction had 8 bases not matched to a gene; V was cut back by 5 bases and J by 0 bases. The CDR3 is CASSPNDRGVSYEQYF. CDR3 DNA sequence: TGTGCCAGCAGTCCCAACGACAGGGGGGTCTCCTACGAGCAGTACTTC.

In its sample, this clone was seen once. The V and J genes are TRBV14 and TRBJ1-1, with a possible D match to TRBD1 (5 bases). CDR3 length: 16 residues. V shed 0 bases and J shed 2 bases, with 13 bases lying between them. From germline, CDR1 is SGHDN and CDR2 FVKESK. The CDR3 sequence is CASSQDWGVVNTEAFF. CDR3 bases: TGTGCCAGCAGCCAAGATTGGGGGGTCGTTAACACTGAAGCTTTCTTT.

The chain combines TRBV4-2 with TRBJ2-7, with D hard to call. V lost 0 bases, J lost 3 bases, and 6 bases lay in between. In germline, CDR1 is LGHNA, CDR2 YNFKEQ. The CDR3 contains 13 residues. The CDR3 bases are TGTGCCAGCAGCCAAGATACAGACTACGAGCAGTACTTC. This sequence encodes CASSQDTDYEQYF.

This chain links TRBV5-4 with TRBJ2-5, with D perhaps matching TRBD2 (6 bases). Germline loops: CDR1 SGHNT, CDR2 YYREEE (reference sequence). The CDR3 runs 16 residues. The V end was cut by 4 bases, the J end by 1 base, with 17 bases between. This CDR3 is CASSPINRDSQETQYF. CDR3 bases: TGTGCCAGCAGCCCAATTAACCGGGACTCCCAAGAGACCCAGTACTTC.

The V and J genes are TRBV5-1 and TRBJ1-1; 9 bases are shared with TRBD1. The trim removed 0 bases at V and 1 base at J, leaving 1 base unmatched. The V gene's germline CDR1 is SGHRS and CDR2 YFSETQ. The CDR3 loop spans 15 amino acids. CDR3 in amino acids: CASSLAGQGNTEAFF. The DNA for the CDR3 is TGCGCCAGCAGCTTGGCGGGACAGGGGAACACTGAAGCTTTCTTT.

The rearrangement links TRBV9 to TRBJ2-3; perhaps TRBD1 as D (6 bases). The germline V gene encodes CDR1 SGDLS and CDR2 YYNGEE. V gave up 1 base and J gave up 4 bases, with 16 bases separating them. CDR3 length equals 16 residues. CDR3 sequence: CASSVPSTGSADTQYF. DNA of the CDR3: TGTGCCAGCAGCGTACCTTCCACAGGGTCGGCAGATACGCAGTATTTT.

The chain uses TRBV7-2 and TRBJ2-5; 10 bases fit TRBD1. Germline lookup yields CDR1 SGHTA and CDR2 FQGNSA. Losses at the gene ends were 5 bases for V and 5 bases for J; bases not matched to a gene: 5. The CDR3 runs 14 residues. The DNA for the CDR3 is TGTGCCAGCAGCCAAGGACAGGGGGGGGAGACCCAGTACTTC. Translated, it gives CASSQGQGGETQYF.

This chain links TRBV27 with TRBJ1-1; TRBD1 matches 8 bases. V shed 4 bases, J shed 5 bases, and the junction held 12 bases outside the gene matches. Germline V gene data show CDR1 as MNHEY and CDR2 as SMNVEV (reference sequence). The CDR3 totals 16 residues. CDR3 loop: CASSSTFDRGRTEAFF. As DNA, the CDR3 is TGTGCCAGCAGTTCTACGTTCGACAGGGGCAGAACTGAAGCTTTCTTT.

V gene TRBV27 combines with J gene TRBJ2-5, with 10 bases fitting TRBD1. Trimming took 4 bases from V and 6 from J; bases not matched to a gene: 11. Germline values: CDR1 MNHEY, CDR2 SMNVEV (reference sequence). The CDR3 runs to 16 residues. The chain's CDR3 is CASSSLGGQGRKTQYF. Written as DNA, the CDR3 is TGTGCCAGCAGTTCCCTTGGGGGACAGGGGCGAAAGACCCAGTACTTC.

This clone was detected only once. V is TRBV7-6 and J is TRBJ2-3, with 12 bases lining up with TRBD2. V shed 5 bases and J 4 bases; nucleotides not matched to a gene: 7. The CDR3 is made up of 16 amino acids. Germline V gene sequence: CDR1 SGHVS, CDR2 FNYEAQ. DNA of the CDR3: TGTGCCAGCAGCCCCGGACTAGCGGGAAACGCAGATACGCAGTATTTT. It encodes CASSPGLAGNADTQYF.

The V and J genes are TRBV7-2 and TRBJ2-5; D call uncertain. V lost 5 bases to trimming and J lost 1 base, with 11 bases between them. This CDR3 is built from 14 residues. The germline V gene has CDR1 SGHTA and CDR2 FQGNSA. DNA for the CDR3: TGTGCCAGCAGCCTCCAGAGGATCCAAGAGACCCAGTACTTC. This encodes CASSLQRIQETQYF.

The chain's CDR3 is CASIGPPRTDTQYF. CDR3 bases: TGTGCCAGCATTGGCCCCCCTCGCACAGATACGCAGTATTTT. The rearrangement uses TRBV28 and TRBJ2-3; D call uncertain. This CDR3 is built from 14 residues. Trimming took 7 bases from V and 1 from J, leaving 12 bases between them. Germline loops: CDR1 MDHEN, CDR2 SYDVKM.

The gene calls are TRBV28 and TRBJ2-1; 7 positions agree with TRBD2. Trimming cost V 3 bases and J 4 bases; bases outside gene matches: 6. The germline V gene encodes CDR1 MDHEN and CDR2 SYDVKM. CDR3 size: 15 residues. The CDR3 spells CASSFPPAGYNEQFF. CDR3 coding DNA: TGTGCCAGCAGTTTCCCCCCAGCGGGGTACAATGAGCAGTTCTTC.

The chain couples TRBV2 to TRBJ2-5, with 10 bases fitting TRBD2. Trimming cost V 6 bases and J 5 bases; bases outside gene matches: 9. CDR1 and CDR2 from the germline V gene are SNHLY and FYNNEI. The CDR3 loop spans 15 amino acids. The CDR3 DNA sequence: TGTGCCAGCAGAGAATCTAGCGGGAGAGGGGAGACCCAGTACTTC. This codes for CASRESSGRGETQYF.

The rearrangement joins TRBV19 to TRBJ2-1; 7 bases are a match to TRBD2. Trimming removed 9 bases from V and 8 bases from J; junction bases left unmatched: 28. This CDR3 has 19 amino acids. The V gene's germline CDR1 is LNHDA and CDR2 SQIVND (reference sequence). CDR3 nucleotide sequence: TGTGCCAGCAAACTTAGAACGGGACTAAGAGGCAGGATTTCCCATGAGCAGTTCTTC. Translation gives CASKLRTGLRGRISHEQFF.

This clone was seen only once. This chain uses TRBV11-2 with TRBJ2-7, with TRBD2 identical over 8 bases. V was pared by 3 bases and J by 2 bases, with 9 bases of the junction left unmatched. CDR3 length: 16 amino acids. Germline values: CDR1 SGHAT, CDR2 FQNNGV. The CDR3 DNA is TGTGCCAGCAGCTTGCTTGGTAGCGGGGTCCCCTACGAGCAGTACTTC. Translated: CASSLLGSGVPYEQYF.

This rearrangement joins TRBV5-6 to TRBJ1-2; tentative D call: TRBD1 (6 bases). V was clipped by 2 bases and J by 8 bases, with 16 bases between them. The CDR3 runs 14 residues. CDR1 SGHDT and CDR2 YYEEEE come from the germline V gene. CDR3 coding DNA: TGTGCCAGCAGCTTCCTACAGGGAGAGGACGGCTACACCTTC. Protein: CASSFLQGEDGYTF. The entire variable domain, with the rest obtained from reference TRBV5-6 and TRBJ1-2, is as follows: DAGVTQSPTHLIKTRGQQVTLRCSPKSGHDTVSWYQQALGQGPQFIFQYYEEEERQRGNFPDRFSGHQFPNYSSELNVNALLLGDSALYLCASSFLQGEDGYTFGSGTRLTVV.

J is TRBJ1-2 and V is TRBV28, with a weak D call TRBD1 (6 bases). V lost 2 bases, J lost 3 bases, and 16 bases lay in between. CDR1 is MDHEN and CDR2 is SYDVKM in the germline V gene. The CDR3 sequence is 16 residues long. CDR3 amino acids: CASSLGGLLFDYGYTF. CDR3 nucleotides: TGTGCCAGCAGTTTAGGGGGCCTCCTCTTTGACTATGGCTACACCTTC.

V and J are TRBV2 and TRBJ1-5; D not certain. V was pared by 6 bases and J by 1 base, with 7 bases between. The CDR3 consists of 13 residues. The germline CDR1 and CDR2 sequences are SNHLY and FYNNEI. The CDR3 nucleotides are TGTGCCAGCAGGACGGAGAGCAATCAGCCCCAGCATTTT. Its translation: CASRTESNQPQHF.

V is TRBV7-9 and J is TRBJ1-1, with D perhaps matching TRBD1 (5 bases). V lost 5 bases, J lost 1 base, and 14 bases lay in between. Looked up from germline, CDR1 is SEHNR and CDR2 is FQNEAQ (reference sequence). The CDR3 extends over 15 amino acids. The CDR3 loop is CASSHTGQPNTEAFF. DNA of the CDR3: TGTGCCAGCAGCCATACTGGACAACCGAACACTGAAGCTTTCTTT.

The J gene is TRBJ2-1, the V gene TRBV7-8, with 8 bases aligning to TRBD2. The ends lost 4 bases at V and 2 bases at J; junction bases unmatched: 10. Germline CDR1 and CDR2: SGHVS and FQNEAQ. The CDR3 is 17 residues long. The CDR3 protein is CASSYSPAGDPYNEQFF. The CDR3 DNA is TGTGCCAGCAGCTACAGTCCAGCGGGAGACCCCTACAATGAGCAGTTCTTC.

This chain joins TRBV4-3 and TRBJ2-1; tentatively, D is TRBD2 (7 bases). The CDR3 has 20 amino acids. Germline assignment: CDR1 LGHNA and CDR2 YSLEER. V was clipped by 0 bases and J by 8 bases, with 29 bases between them. The CDR3 DNA reads as TGCGCCAGCAGCCAAGATAACGCGGGAGAGGGGGGACATTTTATATATGAGCAGTTCTTC. Amino acids: CASSQDNAGEGGHFIYEQFF.

The CDR3 here is CASRMDRAGNTIYF. The DNA of the CDR3 is TGTGCCAGCAGGATGGACAGGGCTGGAAACACCATATATTTT. The gene calls are TRBV6-1 and TRBJ1-3, with TRBD1 matching 8 bases. The germline V gene encodes CDR1 MNHNS and CDR2 SASEGT. The CDR3 length is 14 residues. The trim removed 6 bases at V and 2 bases at J, leaving 3 bases unmatched.

The V and J genes are TRBV6-5 and TRBJ2-1; D is uncertain. The CDR3 runs to 14 residues. CDR1 is MNHEY and CDR2 is SVGAGI in the germline V gene. The V end was cut by 0 bases, the J end by 2 bases, with 5 bases between. The CDR3 is CASSYSGAYNEQFF. The CDR3 nucleotides read TGTGCCAGCAGTTACTCGGGCGCCTACAATGAGCAGTTCTTC.

The CDR3 sequence: CASSLGAGKEQFF. The CDR3, as DNA: TGTGCCAGCAGCCTTGGAGCCGGAAAGGAGCAGTTCTTC. The V gene is TRBV5-6, the J gene TRBJ2-1, with D uncertain. V was clipped by 4 bases and J by 10 bases, with 15 bases between them. The CDR3 has 13 amino acids. The germline gives CDR1 SGHDT, CDR2 YYEEEE.

The CDR3 nucleotides are TGTGCCAGCAGCCCCGAACCGGGAGGGCCCAGGCTTGCCAATGAGCAGTTCTTC. Translated: CASSPEPGGPRLANEQFF. The V call is TRBV7-6, the J call TRBJ2-1; 8 nucleotides match TRBD2. The CDR3 covers 18 residues. Looked up from germline, CDR1 is SGHVS and CDR2 is FNYEAQ. The V and J ends lost 5 bases and 6 bases, in that order; junction bases with no gene match: 18.

The genes are TRBV4-1 and TRBJ1-3; a weak D match, TRBD1 (6 bases). V lost 0 bases to trimming and J lost 8 bases, with 17 bases between them. The CDR3 totals 16 residues. Germline V gene lookup returns CDR1 MGHRA and CDR2 YSYEKL. CDR3 in amino acids: CASSQDEAAGADTIYF. In DNA, the CDR3 is TGCGCCAGCAGCCAAGATGAGGCCGCGGGGGCAGACACCATATATTTT.

The V and J genes are TRBV4-2 and TRBJ2-7; 7 nucleotides line up with TRBD2. The length of the CDR3 is 15 residues. The J segment lost 7 bases and the V segment lost 0 bases, leaving 9 bases of the junction unmatched. The V gene's germline CDR1 is LGHNA and CDR2 YNFKEQ. The chain's CDR3 is CASSQDAGVGGEQYF. The DNA for the CDR3 is TGTGCCAGCAGCCAAGATGCGGGAGTGGGGGGTGAGCAGTACTTC.

This clone was detected only once. This chain uses TRBV4-3 with TRBJ2-3; TRBD2 might be the D (6 bases). The CDR3 covers 17 residues. Per the germline V gene, CDR1 is LGHNA and CDR2 is YSLEER. Trimming shortened V by 0 bases and J by 2 bases, and 15 bases separated the two germline ends. As DNA, the CDR3 is TGCGCCAGCAGCCAAGAGGGTAGCGGAGATTTCACAGATACGCAGTATTTT. Translated: CASSQEGSGDFTDTQYF.

The V call is TRBV7-9, the J call TRBJ2-2; TRBD2 matches at 11 bases. The length of the CDR3 is 17 residues. The germline gives CDR1 SEHNR, CDR2 FQNEAQ (reference sequence). V gave up 4 bases and J gave up 5 bases; unmatched junction bases: 9. The DNA for the CDR3 is TGTGCCAGCAGCTCCAATAGCGGGAGGGCCCGGACCGGGGAGCTGTTTTTT. This translates into CASSSNSGRARTGELFF.

A remark on this clone: Other nucleotide sequences in the sample specify the same CDR3. This CDR3 is CASRTTGGGETQYF. DNA for the CDR3: TGTGCCAGCAGGACGACAGGGGGCGGCGAGACCCAGTACTTC. The rearrangement uses TRBV28 and TRBJ2-5, with 10 bases lining up with TRBD1. The V gene's germline CDR1 is MDHEN and CDR2 SYDVKM. This CDR3 is built from 14 residues. J was trimmed by 5 bases and V by 6 bases; bases with no gene match: 6.